This TCR beta chain was captured in a study of T cells in localized non-small cell lung cancer. Method: immunoSEQ multiplex PCR; TCRdb's copy keeps in-frame clones and lacks some. The data contain approximately 17,000 clones, about four fifths of them singletons. Germline V lookup: CDR1 SGHNT, CDR2 YENEEA. The CDR3 spans 17 residues. V was clipped by 3 bases and J by 2 bases, with 16 bases between them. Overall study findings and caveats: Sequence data derive from only one tumor region, so heterogeneity remains possible. Longer overall survival was linked to higher blood T cell density.

To note about this clone: Its antigen is unidentified.

The sequence was collected from a male donor at least 60 years old with stage I lung adenocarcinoma. V is TRBV11-3 and J is TRBJ2-2; tentative D call: TRBD1 (6 bases). Sequencing was performed on peripheral blood, taken before any cancer treatment. This chain's CDR3 is CASSLDSGVTNTGELFF. The CDR3 region has the DNA TGTGCCAGCAGCTTGGATTCAGGGGTCACTAACACCGGGGAGCTGTTTTTT.